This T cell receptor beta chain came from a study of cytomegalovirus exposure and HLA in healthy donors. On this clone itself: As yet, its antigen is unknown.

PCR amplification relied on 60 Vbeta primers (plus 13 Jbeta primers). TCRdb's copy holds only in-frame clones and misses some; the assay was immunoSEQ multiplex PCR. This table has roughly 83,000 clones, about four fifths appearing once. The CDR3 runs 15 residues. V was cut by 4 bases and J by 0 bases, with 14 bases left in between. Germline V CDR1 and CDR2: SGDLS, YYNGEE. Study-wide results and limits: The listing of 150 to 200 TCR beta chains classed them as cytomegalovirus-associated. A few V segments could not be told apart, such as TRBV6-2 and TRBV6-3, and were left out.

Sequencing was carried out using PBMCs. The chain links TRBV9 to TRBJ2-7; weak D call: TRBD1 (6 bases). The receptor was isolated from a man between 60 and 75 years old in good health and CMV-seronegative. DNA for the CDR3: TGTGCCAGCAGCTCTACCGACAGGCTCTCCTACGAGCAGTACTTC. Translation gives CASSSTDRLSYEQYF.